The 27 T cell receptor beta chains below all came from one sample that was sequenced in a study of the immune and genomic landscape of osteosarcoma. Sequenced by immunoSEQ multiplex PCR; TCRdb stores in-frame clones only, minus some. The sample records about 10,000 clones, 60% to 85% being singletons. The post-treatment osteosarcoma tumors were primary, local recurrence or metastasis specimens from poor-prognosis patients. The sample comprised osteosarcoma tumor tissue from the lung. The receptors originated from a human donor with osteosarcoma.

This clone was counted only a few times. J is TRBJ1-4 and V is TRBV10-3, with a possible D match to TRBD1 (6 bases). This CDR3 has 14 amino acids. CDR1 is ENHRY, CDR2 SYGVKD, per germline. The V and J ends lost 10 bases and 7 bases respectively, with 19 bases between them. CDR3 region: CATRGHGILEKLFF. CDR3 in DNA: TGTGCCACGAGGGGACACGGGATCCTTGAAAAACTGTTTTTT.

V is TRBV29-1 and J is TRBJ2-7, with D perhaps being TRBD1 or TRBD2 (5 bases each). This CDR3 spans 12 amino acids. Germline loops: CDR1 SQVTM, CDR2 ANQGSEA. V was cut by 2 bases and J by 2 bases, with 7 bases left in between. DNA of the CDR3: TGCAGCGTTGAAACGGGGCCCTACGAGCAGTACTTC. This encodes CSVETGPYEQYF.

The genes are TRBV2 and TRBJ1-4; tentatively, D is TRBD1 (6 bases). Trimming shortened V by 7 bases and J by 1 base, and 10 bases separated the two germline ends. The CDR3 extends over 14 amino acids. Germline V gives CDR1 SNHLY, CDR2 FYNNEI. In DNA, the CDR3 is TGTGCCAGCAATTCACAGGGAACTAATGAAAAACTGTTTTTT. Translation gives CASNSQGTNEKLFF. The whole variable domain, remainder taken from reference TRBV2 and TRBJ1-4, is EPEVTQTPSHQVTQMGQEVILRCVPISNHLYFYWYRQILGQKVEFLVSFYNNEISEKSEIFDDQFSVERPDGSNFTLKIRSTKLEDSAMYFCASNSQGTNEKLFFGSGTQLSVL.

The chain recombines TRBV10-2 with TRBJ1-1; D remains unclear. Germline CDR1 is WSHSY and CDR2 is SAAADI. The CDR3 contains 13 residues. Trimming left V 6 bases short and J 1 base short, with 9 bases between. The CDR3 DNA is TGCGCCAGCAGGGTTCCCCCGAACACTGAAGCTTTCTTT. Its protein is CASRVPPNTEAFF.

This chain joins TRBV27 and TRBJ2-1; D tentatively fits TRBD1 or TRBD2 (6 bases each). The length of the CDR3 is 17 residues. Germline CDR1 reads MNHEY; CDR2 reads SMNVEV (reference sequence). Trimming stripped 3 bases from V and 0 bases from J, with 15 bases between. This CDR3 is CASSFYPGASSYNEQFF. Written as DNA, the CDR3 is TGTGCCAGCAGTTTTTACCCGGGGGCGAGCTCCTACAATGAGCAGTTCTTC.

By sample fraction, this clone is medium-sized. This chain uses TRBV5-4 with TRBJ2-7; maybe TRBD1 (5 bases). Germline CDR1 SGHNT, CDR2 YYREEE (reference sequence). The CDR3 runs to 14 residues. The ends were cut back, 2 bases at V and 5 bases at J, with 14 bases in the middle. This CDR3 is CASSFQGRINEQYF. CDR3 coding DNA: TGTGCCAGCAGCTTCCAGGGCCGAATAAACGAGCAGTACTTC.

The chain joins TRBV5-3 to TRBJ1-2; a weak D match, TRBD1 (5 bases). TRBV5-3 is an ORF, with its function uncertain. The CDR3 runs to 14 residues. V lost 2 bases to trimming and J lost 2 bases, with 10 bases between them. The CDR3 DNA reads TGTGCCAGAAGCTTTCGGGACTGCAACTATGGCTACACCTTC. Amino acids: CARSFRDCNYGYTF.

This clone is large in the sample. The rearrangement links TRBV6-1 to TRBJ2-7, with D possibly TRBD2 on 6 matching bases. CDR3 length: 13 residues. The ends were cut back, 7 bases at V and 3 bases at J, with 13 bases in the middle. Germline lookup yields CDR1 MNHNS and CDR2 SASEGT. This CDR3 reads CASTIGLNYEQYF. As DNA, the CDR3 is TGTGCCAGCACGATTGGACTAAACTACGAGCAGTACTTC.

V and J are TRBV6-1 and TRBJ2-7; 8 bases are a match to TRBD2. This CDR3 spans 15 amino acids. Germline V gene data show CDR1 as MNHNS and CDR2 as SASEGT. Trimming removed 3 bases from V and 1 base from J; junction bases left unmatched: 5. In DNA, the CDR3 is TGTGCCAGCAGTGAGGATAGCGGGGCTTCCTACGAGCAGTACTTC. Its translation is CASSEDSGASYEQYF.

The chain links TRBV29-1 to TRBJ2-1; no definite D call. Germline loops: CDR1 SQVTM, CDR2 ANQGSEA. The CDR3 totals 13 residues. With 6 bases removed from V and 7 bases from J, the gap between germline ends came to 16 bases. The chain's CDR3 is CSVPTPVGNEQFF. The CDR3 bases are TGCAGCGTCCCGACACCGGTCGGGAATGAGCAGTTCTTC.

This clone was seen more than once but under ten times. The V and J genes are TRBV5-1 and TRBJ2-3; D unclear. From germline, CDR1 is SGHRS and CDR2 YFSETQ. The V gene lost 3 bases and the J gene lost 2 bases, with 13 bases spanning the gap. This CDR3 is 15 amino acids long. CDR3 DNA: TGCGCCAGCAGCTCAGGATCCGGGTACACAGATACGCAGTATTTT. It codes for CASSSGSGYTDTQYF.

This clone was seen a few times. This sequence joins TRBV14 and TRBJ1-1; D possibly corresponds to TRBD1 (5 bases). This CDR3 is 13 amino acids long. Germline-derived CDR1 and CDR2 are SGHDN and FVKESK. V was shortened by 4 bases and J by 0 bases, with 6 bases between the two germline ends. CDR3 in amino acids: CASSRGMNTEAFF. Here the CDR3 DNA reads TGTGCCAGCAGCCGGGGGATGAACACTGAAGCTTTCTTT.

This clone was seen just once. The chain is built from TRBV27 and TRBJ2-7, with 7 bases that match TRBD1. The CDR3 extends over 15 amino acids. Trimming took 4 bases from V and 2 from J; bases not matched to a gene: 8. CDR1 is MNHEY and CDR2 is SMNVEV in the germline V gene (reference sequence). The CDR3 protein is CASSSLGQGAYEQYF. Here the CDR3 DNA reads TGTGCCAGCAGTTCGCTGGGGCAGGGGGCCTACGAGCAGTACTTC.

The chain joins TRBV4-2 to TRBJ1-1, with D tentatively TRBD1 (5 bases). V lost 1 base, J lost 4 bases, and 13 bases lay in between. Germline V gene lookup returns CDR1 LGHNA and CDR2 YNFKEQ. This CDR3 spans 15 amino acids. This chain's CDR3 is CASSQGSGEITEAFF. Written as DNA, the CDR3 is TGTGCCAGCAGCCAAGGATCGGGGGAGATCACTGAAGCTTTCTTT.

This rearrangement joins TRBV7-3 to TRBJ1-1; a weak D match, TRBD1 (6 bases). Per germline, CDR1 SGHTA and CDR2 FQGTGA. The CDR3 has 13 amino acids. Trimming removed 0 bases at V and 8 bases at J, with 10 bases between. The CDR3 region has the DNA TGTGCCAGCAGCTTAACCCTCCAGGGGGAAGCTTTCTTT. Its protein product is CASSLTLQGEAFF.

This rearrangement joins TRBV27 to TRBJ2-1; no reliable D call. V was cut by 5 bases and J by 4 bases, with 15 bases left in between. This CDR3 is built from 15 residues. The germline V gene has CDR1 MNHEY and CDR2 SMNVEV (reference sequence). The CDR3 DNA reads TGTGCCAGCAGTCCGCACCCTACAGCTTACAATGAGCAGTTCTTC. Protein: CASSPHPTAYNEQFF.

This clone is judged large. The gene calls are TRBV9 and TRBJ2-2; the match to TRBD2 covers 13 bases. Germline assignment: CDR1 SGDLS and CDR2 YYNGEE. The CDR3 is 20 residues long. V shed 0 bases and J 5 bases; nucleotides not matched to a gene: 13. The CDR3 here is CASSVDPRHRTSGRTGELFF. The CDR3 DNA reads as TGTGCCAGCAGCGTAGACCCCCGGCACCGGACTAGCGGGAGAACCGGGGAGCTGTTTTTT.

The chain recombines TRBV2 with TRBJ1-1; no definite D call. The CDR3 has 12 residues. The germline V and J ends were trimmed by 4 bases and 3 bases, with 6 bases remaining between them. CDR1 and CDR2 (germline): SNHLY, FYNNEI. The CDR3 region is CASSAGYTEAFF. Written as DNA, the CDR3 is TGTGCCAGCAGTGCAGGATACACTGAAGCTTTCTTT.

The chain links TRBV19 to TRBJ1-4; tentatively, D is TRBD1 (6 bases). The CDR3 contains 15 residues. The germline V and J ends were trimmed by 3 bases and 7 bases, with 15 bases remaining between them. Germline-derived CDR1 and CDR2 are LNHDA and SQIVND (reference sequence). In DNA, the CDR3 is TGTGCCAGTAGTATTACGGTACAGGGCTCTGAAAAACTGTTTTTT. This encodes CASSITVQGSEKLFF. Combining the CDR3 with reference TRBV19 and TRBJ1-4 gives the whole variable domain DGGITQSPKYLFRKEGQNVTLSCEQNLNHDAMYWYRQDPGQGLRLIYYSQIVNDFQKGDIAEGYSVSREKKESFPLTVTSAQKNPTAFYLCASSITVQGSEKLFFGSGTQLSVL.

Of note for this clone: One end of the junction fails to match germline, which may point to a read error. The chain employs TRBV11-2 and TRBJ1-1; D not resolved. The CDR3 runs 11 residues. Germline values: CDR1 SGHAT, CDR2 FQNNGV. The CDR3 region has the DNA TGTGCCAGCAGCAACGTAGGACGCGCCTCATTT. Translating gives CASSNVGRASF.

The chain carries TRBV28 and TRBJ1-4; a possible D gene is TRBD1 (5 bases). Germline loops: CDR1 MDHEN, CDR2 SYDVKM. The CDR3 runs 14 residues. The ends were cut back, 7 bases at V and 3 bases at J, with 12 bases in the middle. The DNA for the CDR3 is TGTGCCAGCACCTTTGGGACGGCTAATGAAAAACTGTTTTTT. Encoded protein: CASTFGTANEKLFF.

The chain combines TRBV6-1 with TRBJ2-7; 10 positions match TRBD1. There are 16 residues in the CDR3. V lost 1 base and J lost 6; bases outside the gene matches: 9. The V gene's germline CDR1 is MNHNS and CDR2 SASEGT. The CDR3 nucleotides are TGTGCCAGCAGTGAAGGCCCGGGACAGGGGATTATCGAGCAGTACTTC. Translating gives CASSEGPGQGIIEQYF.

This chain joins TRBV7-3 and TRBJ2-3, with D perhaps TRBD2 (5 bases). Trimming removed 1 base at V and 1 base at J, with 6 bases between. The germline V gene encodes CDR1 SGHTA and CDR2 FQGTGA. The CDR3 is made up of 14 amino acids. The CDR3 is CASSLRGRTDTQYF. DNA of the CDR3: TGTGCCAGCAGCTTAAGAGGGCGCACAGATACGCAGTATTTT. The full variable domain, in which reference TRBV7-3 and TRBJ2-3 provide the parts outside the CDR3, is GAGVSQTPSNKVTEKGKYVELRCDPISGHTALYWYRQSLGQGPEFLIYFQGTGAADDSGLPNDRFFAVRPEGSVSTLKIQRTERGDSAVYLCASSLRGRTDTQYFGPGTRLTVL.

For this clone: At one end the junction does not follow the germline gene, possibly because of a read error. The chain recombines TRBV7-7 with TRBJ2-1, with D maybe TRBD2 (6 bases). Germline V lookup: CDR1 SSHAT, CDR2 FNYEAQ (reference sequence). The CDR3 contains 15 residues. DNA for the CDR3: TGTGCTAGCAGCTTTAGCCGTTCGAGCGGGTATGAGCAGTTCTTC. Its translation is CASSFSRSSGYEQFF.

This rearrangement joins TRBV9 to TRBJ1-4; 11 nucleotides agree with TRBD1. CDR1 is SGDLS, CDR2 YYNGEE, per germline. The CDR3 sequence is 14 residues long. V shed 4 bases, J shed 10 bases, and the junction held 6 bases outside the gene matches. As DNA, the CDR3 is TGTGCCAGCAGCCCTCAGGGGACAGGGGGAAAACTGTTTTTT. Its translation: CASSPQGTGGKLFF.

The V call is TRBV9, the J call TRBJ1-2; D remains unclear. The germline V gene encodes CDR1 SGDLS and CDR2 YYNGEE. This CDR3 region has 15 residues. The V and J ends lost 2 bases and 5 bases respectively, with 16 bases between them. In DNA, the CDR3 is TGTGCCAGCAGCGTCCCGGCGCAGCCCATTTATGGCTACACCTTC. It specifies CASSVPAQPIYGYTF. Using reference TRBV9 and TRBJ1-2 for the parts outside the CDR3, the full variable domain is DSGVTQTPKHLITATGQRVTLRCSPRSGDLSVYWYQQSLDQGLQFLIQYYNGEERAKGNILERFSAQQFPDLHSELNLSSLELGDSALYFCASSVPAQPIYGYTFGSGTRLTVV.

This clone was counted only a few times. The chain has TRBV7-4 and TRBJ2-7; D is unclear. CDR1 is SGHVT, CDR2 SQSDAQ, per germline. The V end lost 5 bases, the J end lost 3 bases, and 17 bases lay between the germline ends. The CDR3 spans 15 residues. The CDR3 DNA reads TGTGCCAGCAGCCCCCATTTTAGCCGCCACTACGAGCAGTACTTC. This gives the protein CASSPHFSRHYEQYF.